The clone carrying this T cell receptor beta chain was counted at least ten times. Its antigen remains unknown. The treatment denotes: PENTA 11 planned treatment interruption arm or continuous ART arm. Participants had taken at least three-drug ART for at least 24 weeks. The data stem from a study of HIV-infected children after antiretroviral therapy interruption. The overall study: Children's median ages were roughly 10 years and 8 years by group. Samples from the continuous-treatment group were taken at weeks 0, 48 and 150.

The TCR library was built from RNA with a 3' RACE protocol and unique molecular identifiers. Using its own MiXCR run on the 3' RACE reads, TCRdb lists one record per CDR3 protein. The sample consists of around 50,000 distinct CDR3 sequences, more than 3.5% of them appearing once. Study results and limitations: Naive CD4+ CDR3 sharing between time points fell after interruption began.

The CDR3 sequence is 17 residues long. V was shortened by 0 bases and J by 4 bases, with 16 bases between the two germline ends. Germline CDR1 and CDR2: LGHNA and YNFKEQ. This sequence was found in a pool of human donors with HIV. This chain connects TRBV4-2 to TRBJ2-1; D might be TRBD2 (6 bases). The source material was CD45RA+ CD4+ T cells from PBMCs, pooled from several time points, sampled from a donor given antiretroviral therapy, either interrupted or continuous. Subset: naive CD4+ CD45RA+ CD45RO- T cells. For the CDR3, the DNA is TGTGCCAGCAGCCAAGAGGGAGGACTTAGTACTTACAATGAGCAGTTCTTC. This gives the protein CASSQEGGLSTYNEQFF.